A selection of T cell receptor beta chains follows, all from one sample in a study of tumour-infiltrating T cells in Burkitt lymphoma. The protocol was immunoSEQ multiplex PCR, while the TCRdb copy is restricted to in-frame clones and leaves out a portion. The profile covers more than 40,000 clones, with around 32% appearing a single time and 2.9% taken by the ten largest. Specimen: tumor tissue. The receptors originated from a human donor with Burkitt lymphoma. CDR3s include the opening cysteine and the closing phenylalanine or tryptophan. Each record gives: CDR3 length, J gene, D gene, V gene, clone size, CDR3 DNA, CDR3 protein. D genes are given only for firm matches. The size field is filled for only some rows; it gives once, few, many or a size class.

15 TRBJ2-2 - TRBV7-9 few TGTGCCAGCAGATCGGGGGCCCAGAACACCGGGGAGCTGTTTTTT CASRSGAQNTGELFF
15 TRBJ1-1 TRBD1 TRBV5-1 - TGCGCCAGCAGCTTGGGGACAGGCCCATACACTGAAGCTTTCTTT CASSLGTGPYTEAFF
13 TRBJ2-1 - TRBV7-3 - TGTGCCAGCAGCCCAGGGACCAACAATGAGCAGTTCTTC CASSPGTNNEQFF
16 TRBJ2-6 TRBD1 TRBV9 - TGTGCCAGCAGCGGGACAGGACACTCTGGGGCCAACGTCCTGACTTTC CASSGTGHSGANVLTF
13 TRBJ2-3 - TRBV9 - TGTGCCAGCAAGACGACAGAAGCAGATACGCAGTATTTT CASKTTEADTQYF
13 TRBJ2-5 - TRBV29-1 - TGCAGCGTTAGGGGCCGCGACTTAGAGACCCAGTACTTC CSVRGRDLETQYF
13 TRBJ1-2 - TRBV6-5 - TGTGCCATCCGAACGGCAGGAAACTATGGCTACACCTTC CAIRTAGNYGYTF
12 TRBJ2-7 - TRBV30 - TGTGCCTGGAGCGACCTATCCGACGAGCAGTACTTC CAWSDLSDEQYF
14 TRBJ2-7 - TRBV5-1 - TGCGCCAGCAGCTTCCAAGCCGGGTCCTACGAGCAGTACTTC CASSFQAGSYEQYF
11 TRBJ2-7 - TRBV11-2 - TGTGCCAGCAGCTCGGGGCAGGAGCAGTACTTC CASSSGQEQYF
17 TRBJ2-7 TRBD2 TRBV7-2 - TGTGCCAGCAGCTTATTTTTAGGGACTAGCAAGTTCTACGAGCAGTACTTC CASSLFLGTSKFYEQYF
15 TRBJ1-1 TRBD1 TRBV5-1 few TGCGCCAGCAGCAAGGGACAGGGTTTGAACACTGAAGCTTTCTTT CASSKGQGLNTEAFF
13 TRBJ1-1 - TRBV13 medium-sized TGTGCCAGCAGGCTTCAGGGTTCCCCTGAAGCTTTCTTT CASRLQGSPEAFF
17 TRBJ1-5 - TRBV2 few TGTGCCAGCAGTGAGCAAGGGGGGGGTCTTAGCAATCAGCCCCAGCATTTT CASSEQGGGLSNQPQHF
15 TRBJ1-2 TRBD1 TRBV5-4 few TGTGCCAGCAGCGGCCCGGGACAGGGTTTCTATGGCTACACCTTC CASSGPGQGFYGYTF
13 TRBJ2-7 - TRBV19 few TGTGCCAGTGCTGCAGGGAGATTGTACGAGCAGTACTTC CASAAGRLYEQYF
14 TRBJ1-1 - TRBV18 few TGTGCCAGCTCACCCAGGGACACTAACACTGAAGCTTTCTTT CASSPRDTNTEAFF
11 TRBJ2-7 - TRBV20-1 - TGCAGTGCTAGCCAAGCTTACGAGCAGTACTTC CSASQAYEQYF
16 TRBJ2-7 TRBD1 TRBV5-1 few TGCGCCAGCAGCTCCGCCCCCGGGGACAGGGGGTACGAGCAGTACTTC CASSSAPGDRGYEQYF
13 TRBJ2-7 TRBD1 TRBV30 few TGTGCCTGGAGGGGGACAGGGGTCGGCGAGCAGTACTTC CAWRGTGVGEQYF
14 TRBJ1-2 TRBD1 TRBV6-5 few TGTGCCAGCAGACCAGGACAGGGAGCAAATGGCTACACCTTC CASRPGQGANGYTF
17 TRBJ1-4 - TRBV4-3 - TGCGCCAGCAGCCAAGGGGTCCGGGCAACAACTAATGAAAAACTGTTTTTT CASSQGVRATTNEKLFF
16 TRBJ2-7 - TRBV7-9 many TGTGCCAGCAGCTTCGAGGGGGGGACATGGGGCTACGAGCAGTACTTC CASSFEGGTWGYEQYF
15 TRBJ2-1 TRBD2 TRBV7-9 - TGTGCCAGCAGTTACGCCCTAGGACTAGCTCATGAGCAGTTCTTC CASSYALGLAHEQFF
13 TRBJ2-3 TRBD1 TRBV29-1 few TGCAGCGCCGAGGGGGCCCCCACAGATACGCAGTATTTT CSAEGAPTDTQYF
12 TRBJ1-6 - TRBV11-1 - TGTGCCAGCAGCTTAGCAAATTCACCCCTCCACTTT CASSLANSPLHF
15 TRBJ2-6 - TRBV9 few TGTGCCAGCAGCGTAGCCCCCTCTGGGGCCAACGTCCTGACTTTC CASSVAPSGANVLTF
13 TRBJ2-3 - TRBV6-1 - TGTGCCAGCAGTGAGACACCCACCGATACGCAGTATTTT CASSETPTDTQYF
15 TRBJ1-4 - TRBV2 few TGTGCCAGCAGTGTGAGTGGCAGACCTAATGAAAAACTGTTTTTT CASSVSGRPNEKLFF
13 TRBJ2-1 - TRBV10-1 - TGCGCCAGCAGACGGAGGGACTCAAATGAGCAGTTCTTC CASRRRDSNEQFF
12 TRBJ2-5 TRBD2 TRBV7-2 few TGTGCCAGCAGCACCCAGGCGGGGGCCCAGTACTTC CASSTQAGAQYF
15 TRBJ2-3 - TRBV10-1 few TGCGCCAGCAGTGAGCATGGACAGCGCACAGATACGCAGTATTTT CASSEHGQRTDTQYF
14 TRBJ2-2 - TRBV19 - TGTGCCAGCACCTGGAGGAGGAGTAACGGGGAGCTGTTTTTT CASTWRRSNGELFF
13 TRBJ2-2 - TRBV5-4 few TGTGCCAGCACCCCTGGGGCCACCGGGGAGCTGTTTTTT CASTPGATGELFF
13 TRBJ1-1 - TRBV16 - TGTGCCAGCAGACTAGGGGGGGCCGCTGAAGCTTTCTTT CASRLGGAAEAFF
14 TRBJ1-5 - TRBV10-1 - TGCGCCAGCAGTGTTCGGGACTGGAATCAGCCCCAGCATTTT CASSVRDWNQPQHF
12 TRBJ2-3 - TRBV10-3 - TGTGCCATCAGGGACAGCACAGATACGCAGTATTTT CAIRDSTDTQYF
16 TRBJ2-3 TRBD1 TRBV4-3 - TGCGCCAGCAGCCAAGTTGGGACAGGGGTTACAGATACGCAGTATTTT CASSQVGTGVTDTQYF
15 TRBJ2-3 - TRBV4-3 - TGCGCCAGCAGCCAAATTTTGTTATTGTCAGATACGCAGTATTTT CASSQILLLSDTQYF
16 TRBJ2-2 TRBD1 TRBV19 - TGTGCCAGTAGCACCACAGGGGGTCTGAGGCCCGGGGAGCTGTTTTTT CASSTTGGLRPGELFF
15 TRBJ1-5 - TRBV7-6 few TGTGCCAGCAGCTTAGGGGCGGGGGTGAGACAGCCCCAGCATTTT CASSLGAGVRQPQHF
15 TRBJ2-7 TRBD1 TRBV7-2 - TGTGCCAGCAGCGCGGGACAGGTCAAAAACTACGAGCAGTACTTC CASSAGQVKNYEQYF
16 TRBJ2-2 - TRBV6-1 few TGTGCCAGCAGTGGGGGTTCGACGGGGAACACCGGGGAGCTGTTTTTT CASSGGSTGNTGELFF
15 TRBJ1-1 TRBD1 TRBV28 - TGTGCCAGCCCTAGAGACAGGGAGGGAGGCACTGAAGCTTTCTTT CASPRDREGGTEAFF
15 TRBJ2-7 TRBD2 TRBV14 few TGTGCCAGCAGCCAAAGGACTAGCGGCTCCTACGAGCAGTACTTC CASSQRTSGSYEQYF
14 TRBJ2-7 - TRBV7-2 - TGTGCCATCCCTAGTAAGGAGGGGGCAATAGAGCAGTACTTC CAIPSKEGAIEQYF
14 TRBJ2-5 - TRBV11-2 - TGTGCCAGCAGCTGGGCAGGGAGGCCTAAGACCCAGTACTTC CASSWAGRPKTQYF
12 TRBJ2-3 - TRBV5-1 - TGCGCCAGCAGCTCTAATGCAGATACGCAGTATTTT CASSSNADTQYF
15 TRBJ1-6 TRBD1 TRBV9 - TGTGCCAGCAGCTTTCCAGGGGGGAGAAATTCACCCCTCCACTTT CASSFPGGRNSPLHF
16 TRBJ1-4 - TRBV5-1 few TGCGCCAGCAGCTTGGGGACGGGGGGAACTAATGAAAAACTGTTTTTT CASSLGTGGTNEKLFF
15 TRBJ1-1 - TRBV4-1 once TGCGCCAGCAGCCTCCTAAAGCGGGGGAACACTGAAGCTTTCTTT CASSLLKRGNTEAFF
16 TRBJ1-3 - TRBV7-9 - TGTGCCAGCAATAAAATTTCAGGGGAACGGGGAAACACCATATATTTT CASNKISGERGNTIYF
12 TRBJ2-2 - TRBV10-3 - TGTGCCATCAGTGATGGCACCGGGGAGCTGTTTTTT CAISDGTGELFF
11 TRBJ1-4 - TRBV7-7 few TGTGCCAGTCCGGCCAGGGGAAAACTGTTTTTT CASPARGKLFF
13 TRBJ1-2 - TRBV29-1 few TGCAGCGTTGTGAACAGGGTGCGGAGTGGCTACACCTTC CSVVNRVRSGYTF